This record looks at one TCR beta chain sequence and its context. What it binds is not known. These data are taken from a study of shared clonotypes between healthy human individuals. Each of the donors was a healthy adult who was HIV-negative and had not had a recent acute infection or vaccination. Whole-study findings and limits: Sequencing depth was expected to influence donor clonotype sharing.

Repertoires were generated with immunoSEQ multiplex PCR, while TCRdb's copy carries only in-frame clones and drops some. The table has around 700,000 clones, approximately 79% seen once. The length of the CDR3 is 14 residues. Germline values: CDR1 SEHNR, CDR2 FQNEAQ (reference sequence). The J segment lost 10 bases and the V segment lost 5 bases, leaving 12 bases of the junction unmatched. This receptor was taken from a woman aged 25-40 years in good health. Sequencing was done on a sample of memory CD4+ T cells sorted from blood. Sample subset: CD45RA-negative fraction. The chain couples TRBV7-9 to TRBJ2-3, with 7 positions matching TRBD2. The CDR3 nucleotides are TGTGCCAGCAGCACGAAGGGGACGGGAGGCGCGCAGTATTTT. Its translation: CASSTKGTGGAQYF.